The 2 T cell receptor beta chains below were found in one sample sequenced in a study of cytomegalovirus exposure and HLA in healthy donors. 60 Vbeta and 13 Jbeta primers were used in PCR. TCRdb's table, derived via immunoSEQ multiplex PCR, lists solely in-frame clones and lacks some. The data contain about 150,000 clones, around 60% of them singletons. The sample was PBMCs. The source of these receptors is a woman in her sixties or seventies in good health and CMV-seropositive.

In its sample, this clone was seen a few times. For the CDR3, the DNA is TGTGCCAGAAGCTTGGGTCCCCTCCCGGGATCACTCTCCTACGAGCAGTACTTC. It specifies CARSLGPLPGSLSYEQYF. This chain links TRBV5-3 with TRBJ2-7, with D perhaps TRBD2 (5 bases). TRBV5-3 is classed as an ORF, of uncertain function. This CDR3 region has 18 residues. Between the trimmed V and J ends, which lost 0 bases and 0 bases, there was a span of 19 bases.

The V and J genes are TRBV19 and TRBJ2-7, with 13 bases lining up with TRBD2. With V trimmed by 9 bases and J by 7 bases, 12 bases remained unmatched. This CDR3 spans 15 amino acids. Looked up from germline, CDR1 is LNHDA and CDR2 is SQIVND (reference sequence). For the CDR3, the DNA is TGTGCCAGCAGGACTAGCGGGAGTGCCAGGGGGGAGCAGTACTTC. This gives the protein CASRTSGSARGEQYF. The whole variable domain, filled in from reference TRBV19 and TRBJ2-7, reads DGGITQSPKYLFRKEGQNVTLSCEQNLNHDAMYWYRQDPGQGLRLIYYSQIVNDFQKGDIAEGYSVSREKKESFPLTVTSAQKNPTAFYLCASRTSGSARGEQYFGPGTRLTVT.